This T cell receptor beta chain is drawn from a study of blood T cell repertoires in COVID-19. Study in general: Specimens from acute and convalescent COVID-19 originated in the United States, Italy and Spain.

This CDR3 is 16 amino acids long. Trimming cost V 6 bases and J 3 bases, with 18 bases left between them. CDR1 is MNHEY and CDR2 is SMNVEV in the germline V gene (reference sequence). TCRdb's copy holds only in-frame clones and misses some; the assay was immunoSEQ multiplex PCR. The sample comprises around 160,000 clones, 80% of which are singletons, and 3% to 3.5% rests with the top ten. The V and J genes are TRBV27 and TRBJ1-5, with D tentatively TRBD1 (5 bases). This receptor was obtained from an older woman who had recovered from COVID-19. The sample consisted of PBMCs or T cells enriched from blood (not recorded which). The CDR3 DNA reads as TGTGCCAGCAGGGGGAGGGACCCCGGATACAATCAGCCCCAGCATTTT. Protein: CASRGRDPGYNQPQHF.